This paragraph reports one T cell receptor beta chain. The data were taken from a study of control samples from healthy donors and cancer patients. The CDR3 runs 14 residues. Germline V gene lookup returns CDR1 SGHRS and CDR2 YFSETQ. V trimming: 4 bases; J trimming: 4 bases; junction bases outside the gene matches: 8. TCRdb keeps only in-frame clones here, not all; method: immunoSEQ multiplex PCR. This sample has fewer than 500,000 clones; 90% occur once, and the top ten carry 5% to 7%. This clonotype was obtained from a man between 35 and 55 years old with head and neck cancer. The chain carries TRBV5-1 and TRBJ2-7, with 7 positions matching TRBD1. Sequences were obtained from PBMCs. The DNA of the CDR3 is TGCGCCAGCAGCCTAGACAGGGAGCGGTACGAGCAGTACTTC. Translating it yields CASSLDRERYEQYF.